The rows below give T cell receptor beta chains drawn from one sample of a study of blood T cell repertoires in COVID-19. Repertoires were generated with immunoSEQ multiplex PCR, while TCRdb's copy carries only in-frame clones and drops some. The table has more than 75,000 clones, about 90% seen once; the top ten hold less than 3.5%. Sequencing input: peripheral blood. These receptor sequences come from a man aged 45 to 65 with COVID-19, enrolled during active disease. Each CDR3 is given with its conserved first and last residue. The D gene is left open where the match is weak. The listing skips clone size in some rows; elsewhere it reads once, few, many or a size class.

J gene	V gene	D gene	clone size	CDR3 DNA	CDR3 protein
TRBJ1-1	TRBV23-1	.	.	TGCGCCAGCAGTCTAGTTAGAGGGCAGAACACTGAAGCTTTCTTT	CASSLVRGQNTEAFF
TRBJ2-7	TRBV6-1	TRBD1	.	TGTGCCAGCAGTGTCGATTACAGGGGGCTATCTGGAAATGAGCAGTACTTC	CASSVDYRGLSGNEQYF
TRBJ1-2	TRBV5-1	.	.	TGCGCCAGCAGCCCCGGGACACCCTATGGCTACACCTTC	CASSPGTPYGYTF
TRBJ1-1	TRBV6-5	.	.	TGTGCCAGCAGTTACGGAAACAGGGCGGGCACTGAAGCTTTCTTT	CASSYGNRAGTEAFF
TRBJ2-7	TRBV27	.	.	TGTGCCAGCAGTAGGATTAGCGTCCACGAGCAGTACTTC	CASSRISVHEQYF
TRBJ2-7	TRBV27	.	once	TGTGCCAGCAGTCCAAAGGGAGATCTGGAGCAGTACTTC	CASSPKGDLEQYF
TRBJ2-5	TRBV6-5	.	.	TGTGCCAGCAGTTACTCCCGCCCGGGGAGTCAAGAGACCCAGTACTTC	CASSYSRPGSQETQYF
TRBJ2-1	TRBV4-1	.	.	TGCGCCAGCAGCCAAAAACGGGACTTGTACAATGAGCAGTTCTTC	CASSQKRDLYNEQFF
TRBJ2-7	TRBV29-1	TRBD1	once	TGCAGCGAAGGACAGGGGGCCCACGAGCAGTACTTC	CSEGQGAHEQYF
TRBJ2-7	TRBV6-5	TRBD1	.	TGTGCCAGCAGTCCCCGGACAGGGGTAAACGAGCAGTACTTC	CASSPRTGVNEQYF
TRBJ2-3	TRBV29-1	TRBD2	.	TGCAGCGTTGAAGATCGGGGACTAGCGGGAGATACGCAGTATTTT	CSVEDRGLAGDTQYF
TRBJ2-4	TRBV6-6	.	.	TGTGCCAGCACTGAGGGACCAGGGGGGGCCAAAAACATTCAGTACTTC	CASTEGPGGAKNIQYF
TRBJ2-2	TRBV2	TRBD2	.	TGTGCCAGCAGTTTGGGGGGGAATGTCGCCACCGGGGAGCTGTTTTTT	CASSLGGNVATGELFF
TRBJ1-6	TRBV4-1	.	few	TGCGCCAGCAGCCAAGACAGACGTGGGCCGAACAATTCACCCCTCCACTTT	CASSQDRRGPNNSPLHF
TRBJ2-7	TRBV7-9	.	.	TGTGCCAGCAGCTTAGATATAGGGAGGACCTACGAGCAGTACTTC	CASSLDIGRTYEQYF
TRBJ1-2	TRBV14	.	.	TGTGCCAGCAGCCAAGATCGTTGGGCCGCTGGCTACACCTTC	CASSQDRWAAGYTF
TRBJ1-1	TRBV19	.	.	TGTGCCAGTAGTATAGAAGGTCGGGGCACTGAAGCTTTCTTT	CASSIEGRGTEAFF
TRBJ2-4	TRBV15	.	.	TGTGCCACCAGCAGAGATTCCCCCGTTACGGTCGCCAAAAACATTCAGTACTTC	CATSRDSPVTVAKNIQYF
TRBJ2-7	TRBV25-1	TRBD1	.	TGTGCCAGCAGTGCGGACAGGCCCCCATACGAGCAGTACTTC	CASSADRPPYEQYF
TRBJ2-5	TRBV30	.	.	TGTGCCTGGAGTAGACAGTATCAAGAGACCCAGTACTTC	CAWSRQYQETQYF
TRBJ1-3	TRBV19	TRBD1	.	TGTGCCAGTAGTATGGGGACAGAACTCTCTGGAAACACCATATATTTT	CASSMGTELSGNTIYF
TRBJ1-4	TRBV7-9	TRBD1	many	TGTGCCAGCAGCCCCCCGGGACAGGGATTAAAACTGTTTTTT	CASSPPGQGLKLFF
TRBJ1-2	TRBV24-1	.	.	TGTGCCACCAGTGATTTTAAGGGGTTCGGCTACACCTTC	CATSDFKGFGYTF
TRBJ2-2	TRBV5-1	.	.	TGCGCCAGCAGCCCGATGAGTCGCACCGGGGAGCTGTTTTTT	CASSPMSRTGELFF
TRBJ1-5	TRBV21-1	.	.	TGTGCCAGCAGCAAACATAGGGGACAGAGAATTTTT	CASSKHRGQRIF
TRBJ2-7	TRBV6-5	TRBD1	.	TGTGCCAGCAGTTACACACGGGACAGGGCCGAGCAGTACTTC	CASSYTRDRAEQYF
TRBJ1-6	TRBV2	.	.	TGTGCCAGCCAGACAGGACCCCAATCACCCCTCCACTTT	CASQTGPQSPLHF
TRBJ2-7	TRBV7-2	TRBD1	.	TGTGCCAGCAGCACCGGGACAGGGGGCGAGCAGTACTTC	CASSTGTGGEQYF
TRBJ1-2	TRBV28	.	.	TGTGCCAGCAGTTCCTTAGGACAGTTTGACTATGGCTACACCTTC	CASSSLGQFDYGYTF
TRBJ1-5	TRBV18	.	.	TGTGCCAGCTCACCTGGCCGCAGCAATCAGCCCCAGCATTTT	CASSPGRSNQPQHF
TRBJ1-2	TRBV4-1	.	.	TGCGCCAGCAGCCAAGCAACAGCCAACTATGGCTACACCTTC	CASSQATANYGYTF
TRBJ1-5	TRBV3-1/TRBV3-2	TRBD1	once	TGTGCCAGCAGCCAGGGGACAGGGGAGAATCAGCCCCAGCATTTT	CASSQGTGENQPQHF
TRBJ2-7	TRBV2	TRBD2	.	TGTGCCAGCAGTGAAGGGACTAGCGCCTACGAGCAGTACTTC	CASSEGTSAYEQYF
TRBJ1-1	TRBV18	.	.	TGTGCCAGCTCATTCGACAGTGACACTGAAGCTTTCTTT	CASSFDSDTEAFF
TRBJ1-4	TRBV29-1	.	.	TGCAGCGTTCAACCCAGGGCTAATGAAAAACTGTTTTTT	CSVQPRANEKLFF
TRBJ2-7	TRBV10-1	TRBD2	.	TGCGCCAGCAGTGAGCGAAGCGGGGGACCCTACGAGCAGTACTTC	CASSERSGGPYEQYF